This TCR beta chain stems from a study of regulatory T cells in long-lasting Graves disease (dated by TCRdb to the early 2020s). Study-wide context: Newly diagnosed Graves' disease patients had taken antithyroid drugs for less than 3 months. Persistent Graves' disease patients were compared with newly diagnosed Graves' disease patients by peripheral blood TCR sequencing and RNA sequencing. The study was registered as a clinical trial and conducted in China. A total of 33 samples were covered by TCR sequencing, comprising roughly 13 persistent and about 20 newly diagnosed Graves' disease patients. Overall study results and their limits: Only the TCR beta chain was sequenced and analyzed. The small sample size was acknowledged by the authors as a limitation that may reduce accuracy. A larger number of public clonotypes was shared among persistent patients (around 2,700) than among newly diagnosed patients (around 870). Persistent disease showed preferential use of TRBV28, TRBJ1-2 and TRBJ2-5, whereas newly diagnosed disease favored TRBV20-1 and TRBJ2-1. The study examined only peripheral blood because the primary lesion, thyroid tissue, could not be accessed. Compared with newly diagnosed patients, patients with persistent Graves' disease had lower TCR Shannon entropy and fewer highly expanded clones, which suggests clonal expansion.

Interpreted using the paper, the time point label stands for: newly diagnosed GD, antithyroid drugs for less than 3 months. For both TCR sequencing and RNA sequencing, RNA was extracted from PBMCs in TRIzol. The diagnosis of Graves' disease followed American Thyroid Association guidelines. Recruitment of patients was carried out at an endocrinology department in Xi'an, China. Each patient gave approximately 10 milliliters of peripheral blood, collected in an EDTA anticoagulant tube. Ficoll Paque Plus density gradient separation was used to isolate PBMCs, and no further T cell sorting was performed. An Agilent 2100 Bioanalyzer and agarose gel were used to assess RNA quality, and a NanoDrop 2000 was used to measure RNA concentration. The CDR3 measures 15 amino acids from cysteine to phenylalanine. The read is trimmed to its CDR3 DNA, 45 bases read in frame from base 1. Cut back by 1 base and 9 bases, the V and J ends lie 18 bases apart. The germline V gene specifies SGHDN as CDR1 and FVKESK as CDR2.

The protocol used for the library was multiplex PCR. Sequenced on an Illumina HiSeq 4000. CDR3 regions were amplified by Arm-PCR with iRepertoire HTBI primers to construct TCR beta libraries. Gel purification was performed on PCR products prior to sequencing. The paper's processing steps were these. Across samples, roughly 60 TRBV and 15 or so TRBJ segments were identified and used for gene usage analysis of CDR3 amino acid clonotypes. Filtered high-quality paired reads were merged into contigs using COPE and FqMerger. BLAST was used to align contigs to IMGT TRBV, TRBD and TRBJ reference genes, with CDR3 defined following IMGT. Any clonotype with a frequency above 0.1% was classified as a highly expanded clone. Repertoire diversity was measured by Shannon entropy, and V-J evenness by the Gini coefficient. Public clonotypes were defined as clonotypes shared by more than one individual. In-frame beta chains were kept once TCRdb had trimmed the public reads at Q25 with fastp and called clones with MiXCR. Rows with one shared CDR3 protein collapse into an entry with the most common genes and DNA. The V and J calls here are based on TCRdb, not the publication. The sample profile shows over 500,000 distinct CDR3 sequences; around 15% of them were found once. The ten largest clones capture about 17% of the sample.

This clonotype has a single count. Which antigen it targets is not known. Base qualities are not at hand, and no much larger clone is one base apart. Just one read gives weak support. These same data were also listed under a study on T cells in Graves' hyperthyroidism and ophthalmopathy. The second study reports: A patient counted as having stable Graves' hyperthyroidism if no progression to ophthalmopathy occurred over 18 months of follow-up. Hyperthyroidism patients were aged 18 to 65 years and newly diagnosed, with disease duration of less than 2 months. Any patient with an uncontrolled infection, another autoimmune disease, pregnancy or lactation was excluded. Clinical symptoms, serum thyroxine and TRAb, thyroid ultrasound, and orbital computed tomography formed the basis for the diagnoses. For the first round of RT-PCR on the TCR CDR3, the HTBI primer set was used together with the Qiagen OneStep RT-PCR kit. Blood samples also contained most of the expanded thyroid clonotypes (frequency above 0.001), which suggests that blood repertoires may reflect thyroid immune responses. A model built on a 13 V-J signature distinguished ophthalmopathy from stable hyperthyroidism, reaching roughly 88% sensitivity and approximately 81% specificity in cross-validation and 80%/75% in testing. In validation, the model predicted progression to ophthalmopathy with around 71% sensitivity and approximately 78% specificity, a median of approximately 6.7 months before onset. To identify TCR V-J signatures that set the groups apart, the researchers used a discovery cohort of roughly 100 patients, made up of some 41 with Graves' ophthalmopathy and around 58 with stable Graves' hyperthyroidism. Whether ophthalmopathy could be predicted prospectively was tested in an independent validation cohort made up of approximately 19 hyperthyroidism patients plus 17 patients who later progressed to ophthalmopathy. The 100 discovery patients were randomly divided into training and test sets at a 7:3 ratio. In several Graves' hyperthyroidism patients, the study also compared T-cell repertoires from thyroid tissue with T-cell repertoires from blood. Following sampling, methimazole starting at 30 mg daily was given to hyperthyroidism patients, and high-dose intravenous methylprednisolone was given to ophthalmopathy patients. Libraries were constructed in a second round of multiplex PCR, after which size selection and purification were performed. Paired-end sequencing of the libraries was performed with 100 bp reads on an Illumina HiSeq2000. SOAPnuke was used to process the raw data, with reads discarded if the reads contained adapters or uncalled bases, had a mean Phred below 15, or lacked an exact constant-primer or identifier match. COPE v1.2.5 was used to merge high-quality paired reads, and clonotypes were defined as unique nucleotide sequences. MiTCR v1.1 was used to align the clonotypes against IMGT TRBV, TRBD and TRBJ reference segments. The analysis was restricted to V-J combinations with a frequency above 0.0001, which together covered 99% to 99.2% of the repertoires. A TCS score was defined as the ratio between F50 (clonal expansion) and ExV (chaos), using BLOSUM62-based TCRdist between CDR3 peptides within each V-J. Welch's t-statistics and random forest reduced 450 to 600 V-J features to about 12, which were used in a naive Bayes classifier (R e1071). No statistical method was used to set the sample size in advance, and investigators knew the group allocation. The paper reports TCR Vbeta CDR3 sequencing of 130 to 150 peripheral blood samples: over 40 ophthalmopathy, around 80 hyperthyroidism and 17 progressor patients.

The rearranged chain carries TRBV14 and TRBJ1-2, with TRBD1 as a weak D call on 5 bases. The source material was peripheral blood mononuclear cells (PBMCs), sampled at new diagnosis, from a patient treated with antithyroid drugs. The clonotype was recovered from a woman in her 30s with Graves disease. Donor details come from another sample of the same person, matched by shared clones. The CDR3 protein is CASSQAGQEGRSYTF. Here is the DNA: TGTGCCAGCAGCCAAGCAGGGCAGGAGGGCAGGAGCTACACCTTC.